This section outlines one T cell receptor (beta chain) sequence together with its context. As yet, its antigen is unknown. This entry belongs to a study of neoadjuvant nivolumab and ipilimumab in lung cancer. General study results and limits: TCR richness and clonality were higher in tumors than adjacent uninvolved lung. From pretherapy to surgery, tumor richness and clonality rose with dual therapy.

The germline CDR1 and CDR2 sequences are SEHNR and FQNEAQ (reference sequence). The V segment lost 6 bases and the J segment 0 bases; nucleotides outside the gene matches: 5. This CDR3 is 14 amino acids long. The protocol was immunoSEQ multiplex PCR, while the TCRdb copy is restricted to in-frame clones and leaves out a portion. The table includes about 38,000 clones, 89% detected once. The chain uses TRBV7-9 and TRBJ2-7; 7 nucleotides line up with TRBD1. This sample comprised peripheral blood, obtained before neoadjuvant nivolumab, alone or with ipilimumab. This TCR came from an adult with non-small cell lung cancer. The CDR3 DNA sequence: TGTGCCAGCAGGCCGGGACAGAACTCCTACGAGCAGTACTTC. Encoded protein: CASRPGQNSYEQYF.